A single sample is the source of the 15 T cell receptor beta chains below, sequenced in a study of Ad26.COV2.S vaccination and SARS-CoV-2 variants (dated by TCRdb to about 2021). Taken with the paper, the label for treatment or condition translates to: 15 to 20 received Ad26.COV2.S at low or high dose, single or two shots; a few received placebo; per-sample allocation not given. For vaccine and placebo recipients, repertoires were sequenced using samples collected on day 63 after the first injection. Library construction relied on the immunoSEQ multiplex PCR assay. TCRdb provides this immuneACCESS table in a form limited to in-frame rearrangements. Some clones are lacking; in checked studies, under half of them reflect an unresolved V gene, and why the rest are absent is not known. Across this sample there are under 550,000 clones, with over 75% seen only once. About 3.5% of the sample rests with the top ten.

Sequencing was performed on peripheral blood, taken in a trial of Ad26.COV2.S vaccine versus placebo. These receptors all stem from a person between 18 and 65 years old who received the Ad26.COV2.S COVID-19 vaccine or a placebo.

This chain connects TRBV18 to TRBJ1-2, with D unresolved. Deletions cut 0 bases from V and 4 bases from J, with 15 bases between. The CDR3 spans 16 residues. Germline V gives CDR1 KGHSH, CDR2 LQKENI. The CDR3 DNA is TGTGCCAGCTCACCACCGATTGAGGGCTCCCGCTATGGCTACACCTTC. This translates into CASSPPIEGSRYGYTF. Full variable domain (rest looked up from reference TRBV18 and TRBJ1-2): NAGVMQNPRHLVRRRGQEARLRCSPMKGHSHVYWYRQLPEEGLKFMVYLQKENIIDESGMPKERFSAEFPKEGPSILRIQQVVRGDSAAYFCASSPPIEGSRYGYTFGSGTRLTVV.

The chain is built from TRBV5-8 and TRBJ1-1; D may be TRBD1 (5 bases). Germline V CDR1 and CDR2: SGHTS, YDEGEE. V was shortened by 4 bases and J by 3 bases, with 22 bases between the two germline ends. The CDR3 is 17 residues long. CDR3 sequence reads: CASSLIRDQLGDTEAFF. As DNA, the CDR3 is TGTGCCAGCAGCCTGATCCGGGACCAGCTAGGGGACACTGAAGCTTTCTTT.

The table lists this clone with a few counts. The chain is built from TRBV7-9 and TRBJ1-3; tentative D call: TRBD1 (5 bases). The germline CDR1 and CDR2 sequences are SEHNR and FQNEAQ (reference sequence). The CDR3 totals 16 residues. V was trimmed by 5 bases and J by 2 bases, leaving 16 bases between them. In DNA, the CDR3 is TGTGCCAGCAGCCGCTCCCCTCAGGGCGCTGGAAACACCATATATTTT. Its translation is CASSRSPQGAGNTIYF.

The DNA for the CDR3 is TGTGCCAGCACCATAAGACGGACTTCTCCCCGGTATCCTAGCACAGATACGCAGTATTTT. Its protein product is CASTIRRTSPRYPSTDTQYF. The chain carries TRBV7-3 and TRBJ2-3; D perhaps matches TRBD2 (5 bases). Trimming shortened V by 7 bases and J by 0 bases, and 29 bases separated the two germline ends. The CDR3 spans 20 residues. Germline loops: CDR1 SGHTA, CDR2 FQGTGA.

The V and J genes are TRBV2 and TRBJ2-3; unclear D gene. The CDR3 consists of 15 residues. CDR1 and CDR2 (germline): SNHLY, FYNNEI. Trimming took off 2 bases at V and 6 bases at J, with 15 bases between the two ends. CDR3 nucleotide sequence: TGTGCCAGCAGTGAACAACCCCAGGCCCCGGATACGCAGTATTTT. Translation: CASSEQPQAPDTQYF.

Here the CDR3 reads CASSSPVTNQGANVLTF. Written as DNA, the CDR3 is TGTGCCAGCAGCTCACCAGTCACGAATCAGGGGGCCAACGTCCTGACTTTC. The chain couples TRBV7-3 to TRBJ2-6; no firm D call. Trimming pared 4 bases from V and 4 bases from J, leaving 17 bases between. This CDR3 region has 17 residues. Germline CDR1 is SGHTA and CDR2 is FQGTGA.

V usage is TRBV5-4 and J usage is TRBJ1-2; D call uncertain. Germline V gene lookup returns CDR1 SGHNT and CDR2 YYREEE (reference sequence). The V gene lost 1 base and the J gene lost 8 bases, with 15 bases spanning the gap. The length of the CDR3 is 14 residues. The CDR3 bases are TGTGCCAGCAGCTTGCAGGCCTCCGGGTACGGCTACACCTTC. Protein sequence: CASSLQASGYGYTF.

The CDR3 DNA reads TGTGCCAGCAGTCCCAGTCCAGCAGAGCCCTCCGAGCAGTACTTC. It codes for CASSPSPAEPSEQYF. The J gene is TRBJ2-7, the V gene TRBV28; the D is unclear. CDR1 and CDR2 (germline): MDHEN, SYDVKM. This CDR3 region has 15 residues. Trimming pared 5 bases from V and 6 bases from J, leaving 20 bases between.

DNA for the CDR3: TGTGCCAGTAGTATAGGGCAGGGCTTCGGGGGCTACGAGCAGTACTTC. It codes for CASSIGQGFGGYEQYF. The V and J genes are TRBV19 and TRBJ2-7; the D gene is possibly TRBD2 (6 bases). CDR3 length equals 16 residues. Trimming cost V 1 base and J 3 bases, with 16 bases left between them. CDR1 and CDR2 from the germline V gene are LNHDA and SQIVND (reference sequence).

This chain uses TRBV7-9 with TRBJ2-3; 8 nucleotides line up with TRBD2. The CDR3 length is 15 residues. V dropped 3 bases and J dropped 0; count of bases not matched to a gene: 2. The germline V gene has CDR1 SEHNR and CDR2 FQNEAQ (reference sequence). The CDR3 sequence is CASSLPSGSTDTQYF. The CDR3 nucleotides read TGTGCCAGCAGCTTGCCTAGCGGGAGCACAGATACGCAGTATTTT.

The chain is built from TRBV19 and TRBJ2-4; the match to TRBD1 covers 9 bases. The CDR3 spans 14 residues. The J segment lost 4 bases and the V segment lost 6 bases, leaving 4 bases of the junction unmatched. The germline V gene has CDR1 LNHDA and CDR2 SQIVND (reference sequence). In nucleotides, the CDR3 is TGTGCCAGTAGACTCGGACAGGGGAAAAACATTCAGTACTTC. Its protein product is CASRLGQGKNIQYF.

The chain employs TRBV7-2 and TRBJ2-3, with D possibly being TRBD2 (6 bases). Germline CDR1 and CDR2: SGHTA and FQGNSA. V lost 2 bases and J lost 4, with 16 bases in between. CDR3 length: 16 residues. The CDR3 protein is CASSLNGGWPADTQYF. The CDR3 DNA reads as TGTGCCAGCAGCTTAAATGGGGGGTGGCCGGCAGATACGCAGTATTTT.

The rearrangement links TRBV5-4 to TRBJ2-2; D remains unclear. The germline gives CDR1 SGHNT, CDR2 YYREEE (reference sequence). V was pared by 2 bases and J by 6 bases, with 8 bases between. The CDR3 covers 13 residues. The CDR3 spells CASSFGLAGELFF. Here the CDR3 DNA reads TGTGCCAGCAGCTTTGGCCTGGCCGGGGAGCTGTTTTTT.

The rearrangement links TRBV5-6 to TRBJ2-5, with D uncertain. Trimming shortened V by 2 bases and J by 5 bases, and 10 bases separated the two germline ends. The germline gives CDR1 SGHDT, CDR2 YYEEEE. The CDR3 consists of 13 residues. CDR3 nucleotides: TGTGCCAGCAGCTTTTCATCAGGCGAGACCCAGTACTTC. Amino acid sequence: CASSFSSGETQYF.

This chain connects TRBV20-1 to TRBJ2-1; 9 bases agree with TRBD2. The germline CDR1 and CDR2 sequences are DFQATT and SNEGSKA (reference sequence). CDR3 length: 17 amino acids. V was clipped by 3 bases and J by 1 base; unmatched bases: 10. Written as DNA, the CDR3 is TGCAGTGCTAGTTCGCGGGGGGGCTTCGGGTCCTACAATGAGCAGTTCTTC. This codes for CSASSRGGFGSYNEQFF.